The T cell receptor beta chain described here comes from a study of Ad26.COV2.S vaccination and SARS-CoV-2 variants. Whole-study context: Of the COV1001 trial arms, the Ad26.COV2.S arm included the donor. Participants got Ad26.COV2.S intramuscularly, once or twice 56 days apart. Regarding the study as a whole: Responses of spike-specific T cells (both CD8+ and CD4+) reportedly showed substantial breadth after vaccination. From the TCR breadth and depth analyses, total T cell responses may have been underestimated.

Germline V gene lookup returns CDR1 SGHTA and CDR2 FQGTGA. V lost 8 bases, J lost 6 bases, and 16 bases lay in between. CDR3 length: 13 amino acids. Treatment: roughly 18 received Ad26.COV2.S at low or high dose, single or two shots; about 5 received placebo; per-sample allocation not given. Sampling happened 63 days after the first vaccine or placebo injection. Remarks on this clone: Its antigen is currently unknown.

Clones were sequenced by immunoSEQ multiplex PCR, and TCRdb holds only the in-frame ones, with some missing. The repertoire consists of roughly 700,000 clones, with roughly 90% occurring once and the leading ten covering approximately 1.5%. The sequence derives from a person aged 18-60 years who received the Ad26.COV2.S COVID-19 vaccine or a placebo. The sequenced sample was peripheral blood, obtained in a trial of Ad26.COV2.S vaccine versus placebo. This chain joins TRBV7-3 and TRBJ1-2, with D unresolved. The CDR3 region is CASSGHNGDGYTF. The CDR3 nucleotides are TGTGCCAGCTCCGGCCATAACGGGGATGGCTACACCTTC.